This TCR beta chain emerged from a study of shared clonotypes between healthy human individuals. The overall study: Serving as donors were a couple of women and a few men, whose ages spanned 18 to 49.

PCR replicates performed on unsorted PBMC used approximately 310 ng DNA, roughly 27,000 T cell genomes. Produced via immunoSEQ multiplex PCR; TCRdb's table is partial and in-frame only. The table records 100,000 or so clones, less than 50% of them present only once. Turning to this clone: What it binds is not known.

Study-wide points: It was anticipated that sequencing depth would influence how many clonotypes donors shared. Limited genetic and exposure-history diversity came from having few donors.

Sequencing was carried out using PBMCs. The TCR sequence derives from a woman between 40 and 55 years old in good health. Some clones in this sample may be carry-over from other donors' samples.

The CDR3 DNA is TGTGCCAGCAGTTACTCCAGCAGGGCGGATCAGCCCCAGCATTTT. The encoded protein is CASSYSSRADQPQHF. The J gene is TRBJ1-5, the V gene TRBV6-5; a weak D match, TRBD1 (5 bases). The V end lost 0 bases, the J end lost 5 bases, and 11 bases lay between the germline ends. CDR3 length equals 15 residues. Germline CDR1 is MNHEY and CDR2 is SVGAGI.